This TCR beta chain was recovered during a study of monozygotic twins with inflammatory bowel disease. Germline V gives CDR1 LNHNV, CDR2 YYDKDF (reference sequence). The CDR3 is made up of 16 amino acids. Concerning this clonotype itself: Its specificity is unknown.

TCRdb reanalyzed the 5' RACE reads, giving one entry per CDR3 protein sequence and no DNA. Found here are 420,000 or so distinct CDR3 sequences; the top ten clones hold around 2.5%. Broader study findings: TCRbeta inverse Simpson diversity was decreased in IBD patients versus healthy co-twins.

The receptor's source is a human donor with ulcerative colitis or Crohn's disease, or a healthy co-twin of an affected twin (not recorded which). This chain joins TRBV15 and TRBJ2-7; TCRdb's D gene call, TRBD1, goes unchecked for lack of DNA. Source material: blood. The CDR3 is CATSTPGRAVVNEQYF.